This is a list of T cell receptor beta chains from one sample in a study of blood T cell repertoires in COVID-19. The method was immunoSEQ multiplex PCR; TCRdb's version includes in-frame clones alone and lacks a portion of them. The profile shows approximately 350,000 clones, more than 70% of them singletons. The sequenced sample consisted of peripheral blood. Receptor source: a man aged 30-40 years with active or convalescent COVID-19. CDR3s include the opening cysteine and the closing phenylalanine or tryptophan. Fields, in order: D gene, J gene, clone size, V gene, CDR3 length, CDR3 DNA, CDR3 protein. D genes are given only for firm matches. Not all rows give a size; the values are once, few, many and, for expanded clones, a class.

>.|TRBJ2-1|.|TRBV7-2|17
TGTGCCAGCAGCCCCAGGGGCCGGCCAAGCACCTACAATGAGCAGTTCTTC
CASSPRGRPSTYNEQFF
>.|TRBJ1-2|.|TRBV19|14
TGTGCCACCTTGGACGGGGGCGGGAGCTATGGCTACACCTTC
CATLDGGGSYGYTF
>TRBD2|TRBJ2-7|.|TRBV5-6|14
TGTGCCAGCAGTCCCGGGACTAGCTTATACGAGCAGTACTTC
CASSPGTSLYEQYF
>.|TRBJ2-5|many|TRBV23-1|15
TGCGCCAGCGGCGTTAGCCAGGGGCTCCAAGAGACCCAGTACTTC
CASGVSQGLQETQYF
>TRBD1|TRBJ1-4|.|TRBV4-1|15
TGCGCCAGCACCCCACGCCGGGACAGGGGCGAAAAACTGTTTTTT
CASTPRRDRGEKLFF
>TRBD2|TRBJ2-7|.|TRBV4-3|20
TGCGCCAGCAGCCAAGCCCTCGGGGGACTAGCGGGAGAGTCCCCCTACGAGCAGTACTTC
CASSQALGGLAGESPYEQYF
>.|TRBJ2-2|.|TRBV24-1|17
TGTGCCACCAGTGATGTACCGGGACACGAGAACACCGGGGAGCTGTTTTTT
CATSDVPGHENTGELFF
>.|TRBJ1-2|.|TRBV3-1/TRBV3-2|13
TGTGCCAGCAGCCCCGGCAGGGCTGCTGGCTACACCTTC
CASSPGRAAGYTF
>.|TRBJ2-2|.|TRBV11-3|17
TGTGCCAGCAGCCCGGGGGTAGGGGACAGGAACACCGGGGAGCTGTTTTTT
CASSPGVGDRNTGELFF
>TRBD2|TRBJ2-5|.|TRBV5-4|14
TGTGCCAGCAGCCCGGGACTAGCGGGAGAGACCCAGTACTTC
CASSPGLAGETQYF
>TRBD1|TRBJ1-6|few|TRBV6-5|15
TGTGCCAGCAGGGAGGACAGGGCAACAAATTCACCCCTCCACTTT
CASREDRATNSPLHF
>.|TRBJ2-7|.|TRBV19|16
TGTGCCAGTAGCTCCCGGGGGGCTTATTCTTTCTACGAGCAGTACTTC
CASSSRGAYSFYEQYF
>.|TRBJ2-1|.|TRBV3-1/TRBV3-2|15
TGTGCCAGCAGCCAATGGGACTTTGCAGAGAATGAGCAGTTCTTC
CASSQWDFAENEQFF
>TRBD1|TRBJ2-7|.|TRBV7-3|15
TGTGCCAGCAGCCCCGGACAGGGACTCTCCTATGAGCAGTACTTC
CASSPGQGLSYEQYF
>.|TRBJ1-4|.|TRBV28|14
TGTGCCAGCAGTTTAAGGCAGGGGAATGAAAAACTGTTTTTT
CASSLRQGNEKLFF
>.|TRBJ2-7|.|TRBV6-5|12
TGTGCCAGCAGCCCCGGGGGCTACGAGCAGTACTTC
CASSPGGYEQYF
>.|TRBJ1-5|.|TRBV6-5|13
TGTGCCAGCAGTTATGGGAGGGGGGAGCCCCAGCATTTT
CASSYGRGEPQHF
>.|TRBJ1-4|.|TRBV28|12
TGTGCCAGCAGGAGTCCTAATGAAAAACTGTTTTTT
CASRSPNEKLFF
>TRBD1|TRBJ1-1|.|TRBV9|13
TGTGCCAGCAGCCCAGGGGGGAACACTGAAGCTTTCTTT
CASSPGGNTEAFF
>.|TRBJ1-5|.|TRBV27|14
TGTGCCAGGGTACATGTGCCGGGGTATCAGCCCCAGCATTTT
CARVHVPGYQPQHF
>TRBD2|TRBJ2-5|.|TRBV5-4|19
TGTGCCAGCAGCTTGGGGCATCCGGGTAGCGGGAGGCGTCGAGAGACCCAGTACTTC
CASSLGHPGSGRRRETQYF
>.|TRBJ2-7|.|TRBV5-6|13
TGTGCCAGCAGCTTTTCAGGGACCTACGAGCAGTACTTC
CASSFSGTYEQYF
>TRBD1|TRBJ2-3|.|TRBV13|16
TGTGCCAGCAGCTTGGGGTCGGGACAGGGCACAGATACGCAGTATTTT
CASSLGSGQGTDTQYF
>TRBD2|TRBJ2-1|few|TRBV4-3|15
TGCGCCAGCAGCCAAGATCTGACTAGCGGGTATGAGCAGTTCTTC
CASSQDLTSGYEQFF
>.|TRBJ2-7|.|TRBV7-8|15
TGTGCCAGCAGCCCTAGCCGGAGGGGTTCCTACGAGCAGTACTTC
CASSPSRRGSYEQYF
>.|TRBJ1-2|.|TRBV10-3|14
TGTGCCATCAGTGAAACCGGGTCCAGTGGAGGCTACACCTTC
CAISETGSSGGYTF
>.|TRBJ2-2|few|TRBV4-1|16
TGCGCCAGCAGCCGGGGTTGGCGGGGGAACACCGGGGAGCTGTTTTTT
CASSRGWRGNTGELFF
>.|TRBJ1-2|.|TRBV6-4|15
TGTGCCAGCAGTCCGCTCCCCGGTTCCCAGGGGGGCTACACCTTC
CASSPLPGSQGGYTF
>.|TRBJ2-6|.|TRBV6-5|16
TGTGCCAGCAGTTTAGCAGCTGACTCTGGGGCCAACGTCCTGACTTTC
CASSLAADSGANVLTF
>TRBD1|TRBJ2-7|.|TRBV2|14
TGTGCCTCTTTAAGGGCACAGGGGGGCTACGAGCAGTACTTC
CASLRAQGGYEQYF
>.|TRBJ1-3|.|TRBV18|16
TGTGCCAGCTCACCCCGACAGGACTTTGTGGGAAACACCATATATTTT
CASSPRQDFVGNTIYF
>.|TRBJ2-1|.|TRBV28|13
TGTGCCAGCAACAGCCCCTCCTACAATGAGCAGTTCTTC
CASNSPSYNEQFF
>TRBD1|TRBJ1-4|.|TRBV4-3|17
TGCGCCAGCAGCCAACTAGGGACAGCTTCAACTAATGAAAAACTGTTTTTT
CASSQLGTASTNEKLFF
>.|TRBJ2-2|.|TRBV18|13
TGTGCCAGCTCATTACAGGGCCTCGGGGAGCTGTTTTTT
CASSLQGLGELFF
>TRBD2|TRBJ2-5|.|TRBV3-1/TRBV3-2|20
TGTGCCAGCAGCCATACCGTCGGAGGCGGGGGGGCCCAGTTGGGGGAGACCCAGTACTTC
CASSHTVGGGGAQLGETQYF
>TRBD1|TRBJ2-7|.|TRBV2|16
TGTGCCAGCAGTGAAGAGGGGGGACAGGTCGTCTACGAGCAGTACTTC
CASSEEGGQVVYEQYF
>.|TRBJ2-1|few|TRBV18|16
TGTGCCAGCTCACTCGGTCGCTCAGGCTCGAACAATGAGCAGTTCTTC
CASSLGRSGSNNEQFF
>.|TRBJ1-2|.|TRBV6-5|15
TGTGCCAGCAGGGAGCCGGGACAAAGGGCAGGAGGCTACACCTTC
CASREPGQRAGGYTF
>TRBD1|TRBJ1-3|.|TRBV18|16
TGTGCCAGCTCACCACCACAGGGGGCGGTTGGAAACACCATATATTTT
CASSPPQGAVGNTIYF
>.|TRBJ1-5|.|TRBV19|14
TGTGCCAGTACCTATGGGTCAGGTAATCAGCCCCAGCATTTT
CASTYGSGNQPQHF
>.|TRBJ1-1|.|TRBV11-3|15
TGTGCCAGCAGCTCTGGCGGGGGTTTAGGCACTGAAGCTTTCTTT
CASSSGGGLGTEAFF
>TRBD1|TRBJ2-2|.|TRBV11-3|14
TGTGCCAGCAGCTCAAACAGACAGGGTGGGGAGCTGTTTTTT
CASSSNRQGGELFF
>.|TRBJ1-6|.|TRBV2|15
TGTGCCAGCGGACCGTGGGCAGGGGATAATTCACCCCTCCACTTT
CASGPWAGDNSPLHF
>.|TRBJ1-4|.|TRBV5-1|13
TGCGCCAGCAGCTTCGACATGAATGAAAAACTGTTTTTT
CASSFDMNEKLFF
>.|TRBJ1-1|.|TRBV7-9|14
TGTGCCAGCAGCCCCCGGACATTCAACACTGAAGCTTTCTTT
CASSPRTFNTEAFF
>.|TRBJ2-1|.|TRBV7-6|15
TGTGCCAGCAGCTATCGGGGGAGAAACTACAATGAGCAGTTCTTC
CASSYRGRNYNEQFF
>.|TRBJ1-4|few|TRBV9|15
TGTGCCAGCAGCGTCCCGGGTAAGGCGAGAGGGTATGTGTTTTTT
CASSVPGKARGYVFF
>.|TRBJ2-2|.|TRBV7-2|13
TGTGCCAGCAGCTTGCAGGGAACCGGGGAGCTGTTTTTT
CASSLQGTGELFF
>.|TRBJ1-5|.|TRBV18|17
TGTGCCAGCTCACCAGTTATTCCGGGTATAAGCAATCAGCCCCAGCATTTT
CASSPVIPGISNQPQHF